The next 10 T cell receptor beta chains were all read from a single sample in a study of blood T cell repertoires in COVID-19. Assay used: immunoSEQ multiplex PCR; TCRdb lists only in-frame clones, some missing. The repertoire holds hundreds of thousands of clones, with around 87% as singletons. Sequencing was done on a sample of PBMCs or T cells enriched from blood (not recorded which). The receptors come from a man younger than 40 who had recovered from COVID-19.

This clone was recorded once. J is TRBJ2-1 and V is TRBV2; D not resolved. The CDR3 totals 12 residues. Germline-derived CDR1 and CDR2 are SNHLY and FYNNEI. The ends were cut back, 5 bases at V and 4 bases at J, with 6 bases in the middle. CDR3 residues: CASSREYNEQFF. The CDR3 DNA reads TGTGCCAGCAGTCGCGAGTACAATGAGCAGTTCTTC.

CDR3 sequence (DNA): TGTGCCAGCAGTACAGGGTTCCGTCAGCCCCAGCATTTT. This codes for CASSTGFRQPQHF. This chain joins TRBV6-5 and TRBJ1-5; D may be TRBD1 (6 bases). This CDR3 is 13 amino acids long. Trimming removed 5 bases from V and 6 bases from J, with 11 bases in between. Germline CDR1 and CDR2: MNHEY and SVGAGI.

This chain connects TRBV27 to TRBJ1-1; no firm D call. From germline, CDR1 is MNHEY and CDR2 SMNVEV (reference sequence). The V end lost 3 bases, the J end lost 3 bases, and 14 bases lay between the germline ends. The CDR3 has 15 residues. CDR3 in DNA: TGTGCCAGCAGTTTCCAACCGGAGGGAGACACTGAAGCTTTCTTT. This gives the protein CASSFQPEGDTEAFF.

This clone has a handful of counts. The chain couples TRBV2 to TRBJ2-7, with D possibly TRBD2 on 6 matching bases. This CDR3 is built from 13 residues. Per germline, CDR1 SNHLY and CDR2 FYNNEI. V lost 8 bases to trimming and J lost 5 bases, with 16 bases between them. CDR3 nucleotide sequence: TGTGCCAGCGGGGGTTGGACTATCAACGAGCAGTACTTC. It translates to CASGGWTINEQYF.

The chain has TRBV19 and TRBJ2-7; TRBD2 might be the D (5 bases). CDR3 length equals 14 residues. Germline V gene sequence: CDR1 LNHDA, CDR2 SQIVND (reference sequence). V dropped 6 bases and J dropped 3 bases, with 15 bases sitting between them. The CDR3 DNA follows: TGTGCCAGTAGCCAGGTTGGAGACTACTACGAGCAGTACTTC. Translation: CASSQVGDYYEQYF.

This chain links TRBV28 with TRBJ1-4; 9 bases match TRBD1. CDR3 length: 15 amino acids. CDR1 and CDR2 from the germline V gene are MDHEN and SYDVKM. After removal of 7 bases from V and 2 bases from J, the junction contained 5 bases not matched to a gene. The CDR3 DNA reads TGTGCCAGCAAAATACAGGGGGCCACTAATGAAAAACTGTTTTTT. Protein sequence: CASKIQGATNEKLFF.

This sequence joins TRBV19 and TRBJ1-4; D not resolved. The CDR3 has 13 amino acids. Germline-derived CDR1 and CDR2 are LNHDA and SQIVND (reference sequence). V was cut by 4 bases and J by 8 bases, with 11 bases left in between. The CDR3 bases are TGTGCCAGTAGTAATCAGGCTTTCGAAAAACTGTTTTTT. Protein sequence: CASSNQAFEKLFF.

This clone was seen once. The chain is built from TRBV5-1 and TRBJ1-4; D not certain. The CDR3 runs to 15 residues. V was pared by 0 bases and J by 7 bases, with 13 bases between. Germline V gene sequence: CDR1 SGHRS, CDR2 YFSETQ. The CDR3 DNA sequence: TGCGCCAGCAGCTTGGGGTCGTCCGCGGGTGAAAAACTGTTTTTT. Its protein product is CASSLGSSAGEKLFF.

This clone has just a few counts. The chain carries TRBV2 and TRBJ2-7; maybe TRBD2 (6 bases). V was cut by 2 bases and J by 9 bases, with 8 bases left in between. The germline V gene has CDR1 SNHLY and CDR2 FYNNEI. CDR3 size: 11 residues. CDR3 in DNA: TGTGCCAGCAGTGAACGGGAGCTGCAGTACTTC. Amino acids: CASSERELQYF.

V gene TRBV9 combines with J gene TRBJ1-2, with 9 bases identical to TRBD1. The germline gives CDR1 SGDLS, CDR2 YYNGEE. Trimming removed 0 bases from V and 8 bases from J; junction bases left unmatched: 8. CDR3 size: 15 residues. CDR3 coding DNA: TGTGCCAGCAGCGTAGAGACAGGGGGGATTTACGGCTACACCTTC. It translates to CASSVETGGIYGYTF.